This TCR beta chain was recovered during a study of blood T cell repertoires in COVID-19. Clones were sequenced by immunoSEQ multiplex PCR, and TCRdb holds only the in-frame ones, with some missing. The sample holds 250,000 to 350,000 clones, around 87% seen once. The clonotype comes from a woman aged 50 to 65 who had recovered from COVID-19. The sample taken for sequencing was peripheral blood.

This CDR3 reads CASSASTGYEQYF. The CDR3 DNA sequence: TGTGCCAGCAGTGCCTCCACAGGGTACGAGCAGTACTTC. The V gene is TRBV27, the J gene TRBJ2-7; D perhaps matches TRBD1 (6 bases). V lost 5 bases and J 4 bases, leaving 12 bases between the germline ends. The CDR3 sequence is 13 residues long. In germline, CDR1 is MNHEY, CDR2 SMNVEV (reference sequence).